The 21 T cell receptor beta chains in this list originate from one sample, sequenced in a study of CD8 T cells in Susac syndrome (dated 2019 in TCRdb). The library was obtained by the immunoSEQ multiplex PCR assay. RNA was extracted using the RNeasy kit, and roughly 0.5 to 1 microgram was reverse transcribed with random hexamers. In TCRdb, the public reads were trimmed at Q25 with fastp and aligned with MiXCR, with productive beta chains retained. Identical CDR3 proteins give one entry, which carries the most common genes and DNA. The sample contains some 200,000 distinct CDR3 sequences, around 90% of them found a single time. The biggest ten clones account for less than 0.15% of the sample. The sequencing sample was made of CD8+ T cells from PBMCs. The source is a human donor with multiple sclerosis.

This clonotype appeared a single time. V gene TRBV2 combines with J gene TRBJ2-7, with 9 bases identical to TRBD2. The trim removed 6 bases at V and 3 bases at J, leaving 3 bases unmatched. The CDR3 is 13 residues long. The germline CDR1 and CDR2 sequences are SNHLY and FYNNEI. The CDR3 DNA sequence: TGTGCCAGCAGGGGACTAGCAGACTACGAGCAGTACTTC. Its translation is CASRGLADYEQYF.

The chain employs TRBV12-3 or TRBV12-4 and TRBJ2-2, with D perhaps TRBD1 or TRBD2 (5 bases each). The CDR3 consists of 18 residues. The ends were cut back, 7 bases at V and 0 bases at J, with 21 bases in the middle. The CDR3 coding sequence is TGTGCCAGCACCGACAGCGGACTTGACCTCGCGAACACCGGGGAGCTGTTTTTT. Translated, it gives CASTDSGLDLANTGELFF.

This clonotype was counted a single time. The chain employs TRBV7-3 and TRBJ2-3, with 7 bases that match TRBD2. This CDR3 region has 13 residues. V shed 5 bases, J shed 9 bases, and the junction held 8 bases outside the gene matches. CDR1 and CDR2 from the germline V gene are SGHTA and FQGTGA. The CDR3 region has the DNA TGTGCCAGCAGCCGGAGCCTAGCGGAGACGCAGTATTTT. This gives the protein CASSRSLAETQYF.

The chain has TRBV6-6 and TRBJ1-6; tentatively, D is TRBD1 (5 bases). CDR1 and CDR2 (germline): MNHNY, SVGAGI (reference sequence). This CDR3 region has 15 residues. Trimming pared 0 bases from V and 9 bases from J, leaving 12 bases between. The CDR3 protein is CASSYSQTVVSPLHF. The CDR3 DNA reads as TGTGCCAGCAGTTACTCTCAGACAGTGGTTTCACCCCTCCACTTT.

The V call is TRBV7-9, the J call TRBJ1-2, with D possibly TRBD1 on 6 matching bases. The CDR3 consists of 12 residues. Trimming stripped 5 bases from V and 7 bases from J, with 11 bases between. From germline, CDR1 is SEHNR and CDR2 FQNEAQ (reference sequence). In nucleotides, the CDR3 is TGTGCCAGCAGCCTATACAGGGCTGGCTACACCTTC. Amino acids: CASSLYRAGYTF. Full variable domain (rest looked up from reference TRBV7-9 and TRBJ1-2): DTGVSQNPRHKITKRGQNVTFRCDPISEHNRLYWYRQTLGQGPEFLTYFQNEAQLEKSRLLSDRFSAERPKGSFSTLEIQRTEQGDSAMYLCASSLYRAGYTFGSGTRLTVV.

The J gene is TRBJ1-2, the V gene TRBV20-1; D unresolved. V shed 3 bases and J shed 2 bases, with 13 bases lying between them. The CDR3 covers 14 residues. CDR1 is DFQATT, CDR2 SNEGSKA, per germline (reference sequence). In DNA form, the CDR3 reads TGCAGTGCTAGTGGTCAGGAACCAAACTATGGCTACACCTTC. Amino acids: CSASGQEPNYGYTF.

This chain joins TRBV7-9 and TRBJ2-5, with D unclear. Germline V gene data show CDR1 as SEHNR and CDR2 as FQNEAQ (reference sequence). This CDR3 is built from 13 residues. V shed 2 bases and J shed 5 bases, with 9 bases lying between them. CDR3 region: CASSLSRVETQYF. Written as DNA, the CDR3 is TGTGCCAGCAGCTTAAGTCGAGTGGAGACCCAGTACTTC.

The chain recombines TRBV9 with TRBJ1-1; TRBD1 is a possible D gene (6 bases). Per germline, CDR1 SGDLS and CDR2 YYNGEE. The CDR3 is made up of 14 amino acids. V was cut by 0 bases and J by 3 bases, with 9 bases left in between. Here the CDR3 DNA reads TGTGCCAGCAGCGTAGGAGGGGGGCACACTGAAGCTTTCTTT. Its translation is CASSVGGGHTEAFF. The full variable domain, completed using reference TRBV9 and TRBJ1-1, is DSGVTQTPKHLITATGQRVTLRCSPRSGDLSVYWYQQSLDQGLQFLIQYYNGEERAKGNILERFSAQQFPDLHSELNLSSLELGDSALYFCASSVGGGHTEAFFGQGTRLTVV.

DNA of the CDR3: TGTGCCAGCAGCCAAGAGCGGGATCTAGCGAGGGAGTGGACCGGGGAGCTGTTTTTT. This sequence encodes CASSQERDLAREWTGELFF. This rearrangement joins TRBV3-1 to TRBJ2-2, with D possibly being TRBD2 (6 bases). The germline V and J ends were trimmed by 0 bases and 5 bases, with 22 bases remaining between them. The germline V gene has CDR1 LGHDT and CDR2 YNNKEL (reference sequence). The CDR3 has 19 amino acids.

The chain couples TRBV7-2 to TRBJ2-7, with no clear D. V was trimmed by 2 bases and J by 6 bases, leaving 8 bases between them. Germline V gene data show CDR1 as SGHTA and CDR2 as FQGNSA. The CDR3 runs 12 residues. The CDR3 here is CASSLYSSEQYF. The DNA for the CDR3 is TGTGCCAGCAGCTTATATTCCAGCGAGCAGTACTTC.

This chain links TRBV4-3 with TRBJ2-7; TRBD1 agrees at 8 bases. This CDR3 contains 15 residues. Germline values: CDR1 LGHNA, CDR2 YSLEER. The J segment lost 5 bases and the V segment lost 1 base, leaving 7 bases of the junction unmatched. CDR3 sequence reads: CASSQVRGPGNEQYF. CDR3 coding DNA: TGCGCCAGCAGCCAAGTCAGGGGGCCGGGAAACGAGCAGTACTTC.

The chain has TRBV5-6 and TRBJ2-2; the match to TRBD2 covers 9 bases. V lost 4 bases and J lost 4; bases outside the gene matches: 8. The germline V gene encodes CDR1 SGHDT and CDR2 YYEEEE. The CDR3 totals 16 residues. The CDR3 bases are TGTGCCAGCAGCCCTGCGGAGCGGGGGGCCACCGGGGAGCTGTTTTTT. Translated, it gives CASSPAERGATGELFF.

This chain joins TRBV4-1 and TRBJ1-1, with 9 bases that match TRBD1. The V gene's germline CDR1 is MGHRA and CDR2 YSYEKL. The CDR3 has 14 residues. Losses at the gene ends were 3 bases for V and 7 bases for J; bases not matched to a gene: 6. The DNA of the CDR3 is TGCGCCAGCAGCCATGATCCGGGACAGGGTGAAGCTTTCTTT. Amino acid sequence: CASSHDPGQGEAFF.

V gene TRBV4-1 combines with J gene TRBJ1-1; D not certain. Germline V lookup: CDR1 MGHRA, CDR2 YSYEKL. V lost 4 bases and J 5 bases, leaving 17 bases between the germline ends. This CDR3 comprises 15 residues. The CDR3 reads CASSRTIREGTEAFF. The CDR3 coding sequence is TGCGCCAGCAGCCGAACGATTCGGGAAGGAACTGAAGCTTTCTTT.

This chain joins TRBV4-2 and TRBJ2-7; D gene uncertain. Trimming cost V 1 base and J 5 bases, with 12 bases left between them. The germline V gene encodes CDR1 LGHNA and CDR2 YNFKEQ. This CDR3 spans 14 amino acids. In DNA, the CDR3 is TGTGCCAGCAGCCAAGGGCAAGGTCACGACGAGCAGTACTTC. Its protein is CASSQGQGHDEQYF.

V usage is TRBV4-3 and J usage is TRBJ2-1; perhaps TRBD2 as D (5 bases). The CDR3 length is 15 residues. Per germline, CDR1 LGHNA and CDR2 YSLEER. V lost 0 bases and J 11 bases, leaving 17 bases between the germline ends. The CDR3 nucleotides read TGCGCCAGCAGCCAAGAGGTCGTAGGACTCAAAAAGCAGTTCTTC. It encodes CASSQEVVGLKKQFF.

V usage is TRBV14 and J usage is TRBJ1-2; no clear D gene. With 2 bases removed from V and 4 bases from J, the gap between germline ends came to 14 bases. Germline CDR1 reads SGHDN; CDR2 reads FVKESK. The CDR3 sequence is 15 residues long. The CDR3 loop is CASSQHSGETYGYTF. CDR3 sequence (DNA): TGTGCCAGCAGCCAACACAGTGGGGAGACCTATGGCTACACCTTC.

This clonotype was picked up one time. The chain links TRBV29-1 to TRBJ2-3; TRBD2 matches 10 bases. The CDR3 spans 16 residues. Trimming at V came to 1 base and at J to 3 bases, leaving 7 bases not matched to a gene. CDR1 SQVTM and CDR2 ANQGSEA come from the germline V gene. The CDR3 DNA sequence: TGCAGCGTTGAAGGGGCCGAGCGGGGGGGGACAGATACGCAGTATTTT. This translates into CSVEGAERGGTDTQYF.

V usage is TRBV7-9 and J usage is TRBJ2-1; possibly TRBD2 for D (5 bases). V was clipped by 11 bases and J by 7 bases, with 12 bases between them. The CDR3 length is 11 residues. CDR1 and CDR2 (germline): SEHNR, FQNEAQ (reference sequence). The CDR3 here is CALSEGNEQFF. The CDR3 nucleotides read TGTGCCCTCAGCGAGGGAAATGAGCAGTTCTTC.

This rearrangement joins TRBV24-1 to TRBJ2-3; the D is unclear. CDR1 and CDR2 from the germline V gene are KGHDR and SFDVKD. The length of the CDR3 is 12 residues. V shed 4 bases and J shed 2 bases, with 3 bases lying between them. The CDR3 DNA is TGTGCCACCAGTGACTTCACAGATACGCAGTATTTT. Its protein product is CATSDFTDTQYF.

The V and J genes are TRBV5-1 and TRBJ1-1, with 7 bases matching TRBD1. This CDR3 spans 13 amino acids. J lost 8 bases, V lost 0 bases, and 4 bases had no gene match. CDR1 is SGHRS and CDR2 is YFSETQ in the germline V gene. In DNA form, the CDR3 reads TGCGCCAGCAGCTTGGGGGACAGCGAAGAAGCTTTCTTT. This gives the protein CASSLGDSEEAFF. Full variable domain (remainder filled in from reference TRBV5-1 and TRBJ1-1): KAGVTQTPRYLIKTRGQQVTLSCSPISGHRSVSWYQQTPGQGLQFLFEYFSETQRNKGNFPGRFSGRQFSNSRSEMNVSTLELGDSALYLCASSLGDSEEAFFGQGTRLTVV.